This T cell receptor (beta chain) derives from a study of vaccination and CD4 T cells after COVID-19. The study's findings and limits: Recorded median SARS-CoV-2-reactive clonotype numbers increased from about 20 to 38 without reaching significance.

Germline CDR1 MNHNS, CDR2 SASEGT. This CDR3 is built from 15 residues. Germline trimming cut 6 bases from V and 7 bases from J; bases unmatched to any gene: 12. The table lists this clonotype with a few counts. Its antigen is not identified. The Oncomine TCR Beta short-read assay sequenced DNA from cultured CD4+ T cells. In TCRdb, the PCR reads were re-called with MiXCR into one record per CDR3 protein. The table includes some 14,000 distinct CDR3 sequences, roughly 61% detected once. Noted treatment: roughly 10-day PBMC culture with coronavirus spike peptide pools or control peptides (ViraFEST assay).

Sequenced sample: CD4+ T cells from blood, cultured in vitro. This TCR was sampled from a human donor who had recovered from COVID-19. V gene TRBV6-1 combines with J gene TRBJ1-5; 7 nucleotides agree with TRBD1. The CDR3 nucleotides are TGTGCCAGCAGGGGCCAGGGGGGCCCCGGACAGCCCCAGCATTTT. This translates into CASRGQGGPGQPQHF.